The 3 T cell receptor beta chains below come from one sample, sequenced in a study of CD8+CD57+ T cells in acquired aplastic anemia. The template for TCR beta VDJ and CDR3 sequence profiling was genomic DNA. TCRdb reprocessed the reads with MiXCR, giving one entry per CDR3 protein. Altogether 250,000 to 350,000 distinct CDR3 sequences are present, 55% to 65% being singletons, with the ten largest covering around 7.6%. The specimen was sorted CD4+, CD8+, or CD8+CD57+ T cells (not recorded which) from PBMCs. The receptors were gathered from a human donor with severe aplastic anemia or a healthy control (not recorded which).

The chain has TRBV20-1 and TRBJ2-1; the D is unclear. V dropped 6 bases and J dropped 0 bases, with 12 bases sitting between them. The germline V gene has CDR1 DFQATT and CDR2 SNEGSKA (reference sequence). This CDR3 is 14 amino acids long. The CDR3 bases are TGCAGTGCCGTTACAGCTAGCTCCTACAATGAGCAGTTCTTC. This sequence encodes CSAVTASSYNEQFF.

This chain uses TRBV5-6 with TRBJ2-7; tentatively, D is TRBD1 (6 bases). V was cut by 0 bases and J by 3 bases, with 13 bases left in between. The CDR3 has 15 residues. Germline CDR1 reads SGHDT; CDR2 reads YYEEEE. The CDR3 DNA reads TGTGCCAGCAGCTTGGGTACAGGGCTAAACTACGAGCAGTACTTC. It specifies CASSLGTGLNYEQYF.

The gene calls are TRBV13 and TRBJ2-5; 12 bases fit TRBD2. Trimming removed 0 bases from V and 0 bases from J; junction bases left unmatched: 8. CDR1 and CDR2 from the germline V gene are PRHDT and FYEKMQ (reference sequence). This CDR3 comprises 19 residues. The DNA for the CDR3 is TGTGCCAGCAGCTTAGGTCGTCGACTAGCGGGGGCTTACCAAGAGACCCAGTACTTC. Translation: CASSLGRRLAGAYQETQYF. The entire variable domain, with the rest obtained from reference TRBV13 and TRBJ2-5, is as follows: AAGVIQSPRHLIKEKRETATLKCYPIPRHDTVYWYQQGPGQDPQFLISFYEKMQSDKGSIPDRFSAQQFSDYHSELNMSSLELGDSALYFCASSLGRRLAGAYQETQYFGPGTRLLVL.